The clone carrying this T cell receptor beta chain occurred once. Antigen unknown. One end of the junction varies from germline; a read error may be responsible. Germline V gene sequence: CDR1 SGHDT, CDR2 YYEEEE. The CDR3 is made up of 13 amino acids. The sample comes from a study of cytomegalovirus exposure and HLA in healthy donors. PCR amplification relied on 60 Vbeta primers (plus 13 Jbeta primers). The data were produced by immunoSEQ multiplex PCR, yet TCRdb's version contains in-frame clones alone and is incomplete. Altogether roughly 120,000 clones are present, about 81% being singletons, with the ten largest covering nearly 3%. Study-wide points: CMV serostatus stood as the only immune exposure information on hand.

The material sequenced was PBMCs. This TCR derives from a woman aged 40 to 50 in good health and CMV-seropositive. This rearrangement joins TRBV5-6 to TRBJ1-2, with 7 positions matching TRBD1. The CDR3 sequence: CASSLSRQGPSAF. In DNA form, the CDR3 reads TGTGCCAGCAGCTTAAGCCGACAGGGTCCATCGGCTTTC.